The source of this TCR beta chain is a study of cytomegalovirus exposure and HLA in healthy donors. Study conclusions and caveats: On later analysis, the bulk of CMV-associated TCR beta chains appeared to be HLA-restricted.

Germline V lookup: CDR1 MNHNS, CDR2 SASEGT. The CDR3 is 16 residues long. The V end was cut by 0 bases, the J end by 4 bases, with 15 bases between. Researchers ran the PCR with 60 Vbeta and 13 Jbeta primers. Data came from immunoSEQ multiplex PCR; TCRdb stores just in-frame clones and leaves some out. Of some 120,000 clones in the sample, roughly 70% are singletons; the top ten hold approximately 0.9%. This clone was detected a few times. Its antigen is currently unknown. The sequence was collected from a woman younger than 45 in good health and CMV-seronegative. The genes are TRBV6-1 and TRBJ1-1, with D possibly TRBD1 on 6 matching bases. Sequences were obtained from PBMCs. The CDR3 loop is CASSEARQVVGTEAFF. The CDR3 DNA is TGTGCCAGCAGTGAAGCTAGACAGGTTGTTGGCACTGAAGCTTTCTTT.